These 13 T cell receptor beta chains were sequenced from one sample in a study of radiotherapy plus CTLA-4 blockade in lung cancer. Repertoires were generated with immunoSEQ multiplex PCR, while TCRdb's copy carries only in-frame clones and drops some. The profile shows some 64,000 clones, 65% to 85% of them singletons. The sample in question was peripheral blood, obtained from a patient treated with radiotherapy plus ipilimumab. The source of these receptors is a human donor with non-small cell lung cancer whose response to radiotherapy plus ipilimumab could not be evaluated. Some clones in this sample may be carry-over from other donors' samples.

This sequence joins TRBV2 and TRBJ1-5; D not certain. Germline V gene data show CDR1 as SNHLY and CDR2 as FYNNEI. This CDR3 is 13 amino acids long. Trimming cost V 4 bases and J 5 bases, with 9 bases left between them. The CDR3: CASSGDIDQPQHF. In DNA form, the CDR3 reads TGTGCCAGCAGTGGAGACATCGATCAGCCCCAGCATTTT.

The chain is built from TRBV29-1 and TRBJ2-3; no clear D. The V gene lost 6 bases and the J gene lost 2 bases, with 12 bases spanning the gap. The CDR3 covers 13 residues. CDR1 is SQVTM and CDR2 is ANQGSEA in the germline V gene. The CDR3, as DNA: TGCAGCGTGCAACGGAGAGCCACAGATACGCAGTATTTT. This translates into CSVQRRATDTQYF.

CDR3 loop: CSVESPEIYGYTF. DNA for the CDR3: TGCAGCGTTGAGTCCCCAGAAATCTATGGCTACACCTTC. This chain links TRBV29-1 with TRBJ1-2; the D is unclear. Germline V gene sequence: CDR1 SQVTM, CDR2 ANQGSEA. V was pared by 3 bases and J by 4 bases, with 12 bases between. The CDR3 totals 13 residues. The whole variable domain, filled in from reference TRBV29-1 and TRBJ1-2, reads SAVISQKPSRDICQRGTSLTIQCQVDSQVTMMFWYRQQPGQSLTLIATANQGSEATYESGFVIDKFPISRPNLTFSTLTVSNMSPEDSSIYLCSVESPEIYGYTFGSGTRLTVV.

In this sample, this clone turned up once. V gene TRBV19 combines with J gene TRBJ2-3; TRBD1 aligns across 7 bases. V shed 6 bases and J 6 bases; nucleotides not matched to a gene: 3. This CDR3 is 12 amino acids long. The germline CDR1 and CDR2 sequences are LNHDA and SQIVND (reference sequence). In DNA form, the CDR3 reads TGTGCCAGTAGCGACAGGGCCGATACGCAGTATTTT. It translates to CASSDRADTQYF.

This clone was seen a single time. The J gene is TRBJ2-7, the V gene TRBV28, with TRBD2 matching over 11 bases. The CDR3 is 15 amino acids. The ends lost 6 bases at V and 5 bases at J; junction bases unmatched: 9. Germline CDR1 and CDR2: MDHEN and SYDVKM. This chain's CDR3 is CASSSIAGGPNEQYF. The DNA of the CDR3 is TGTGCCAGCAGCTCCATAGCGGGGGGGCCCAACGAGCAGTACTTC.

The chain combines TRBV5-6 with TRBJ2-5; D may be TRBD2 (5 bases). The CDR3 length is 15 residues. Looked up from germline, CDR1 is SGHDT and CDR2 is YYEEEE. V shed 3 bases and J shed 0 bases, with 12 bases lying between them. Written as DNA, the CDR3 is TGTGCCAGCAGCTACGCTACGGGGTACCAAGAGACCCAGTACTTC. This codes for CASSYATGYQETQYF.

V usage is TRBV18 and J usage is TRBJ2-2; D is ambiguous. Germline loops: CDR1 KGHSH, CDR2 LQKENI. The CDR3 sequence is 15 residues long. Trimming pared 3 bases from V and 1 base from J, leaving 9 bases between. Here the CDR3 reads CASSPTAENTGELFF. Written as DNA, the CDR3 is TGTGCCAGCTCACCGACTGCCGAGAACACCGGGGAGCTGTTTTTT.

This chain joins TRBV9 and TRBJ2-3; D perhaps matches TRBD1 (6 bases). CDR3 length: 16 residues. Germline CDR1 and CDR2: SGDLS and YYNGEE. V lost 3 bases and J 2 bases, leaving 16 bases between the germline ends. This CDR3 is CASSAPNREFTDTQYF. Written as DNA, the CDR3 is TGTGCCAGCAGCGCCCCCAACAGGGAGTTCACAGATACGCAGTATTTT. The variable domain in full, completed from reference TRBV9 and TRBJ2-3, reads DSGVTQTPKHLITATGQRVTLRCSPRSGDLSVYWYQQSLDQGLQFLIQYYNGEERAKGNILERFSAQQFPDLHSELNLSSLELGDSALYFCASSAPNREFTDTQYFGPGTRLTVL.

This clone was observed a handful of times. The chain carries TRBV2 and TRBJ2-1, with 7 bases identical to TRBD1. In germline, CDR1 is SNHLY, CDR2 FYNNEI. J lost 10 bases, V lost 7 bases, and 7 bases had no gene match. This CDR3 is 12 amino acids long. CDR3 DNA: TGTGCCAGCAACCTAGACAGGGAGGAGCAGTTCTTC. Translating gives CASNLDREEQFF.

J is TRBJ1-2 and V is TRBV6-6; TRBD1 agrees at 7 bases. Losses at the gene ends were 5 bases for V and 2 bases for J; bases not matched to a gene: 8. From germline, CDR1 is MNHNY and CDR2 SVGAGI (reference sequence). The CDR3 is 15 residues long. This CDR3 is CASSQLQGTNYGYTF. Here the CDR3 DNA reads TGTGCCAGCAGTCAGTTACAGGGGACCAACTATGGCTACACCTTC.

The gene calls are TRBV28 and TRBJ1-1; the match to TRBD1 covers 7 bases. With V trimmed by 6 bases and J by 3 bases, 7 bases remained unmatched. Per germline, CDR1 MDHEN and CDR2 SYDVKM. There are 14 residues in the CDR3. The CDR3 spells CASRPTGDDTEAFF. The CDR3 coding sequence is TGTGCCAGCAGACCCACAGGGGACGACACTGAAGCTTTCTTT.

The chain has TRBV5-1 and TRBJ2-1; 9 positions match TRBD1. The CDR3 has 17 amino acids. The J segment lost 0 bases and the V segment lost 0 bases, leaving 4 bases of the junction unmatched. CDR1 SGHRS and CDR2 YFSETQ come from the germline V gene. CDR3: CASSLDRGLSSYNEQFF. Written as DNA, the CDR3 is TGCGCCAGCAGCTTGGACAGGGGGCTAAGCTCCTACAATGAGCAGTTCTTC.

The chain uses TRBV5-6 and TRBJ1-1; 7 bases are a match to TRBD1. CDR1 is SGHDT, CDR2 YYEEEE, per germline. This CDR3 has 12 amino acids. With 0 bases clipped from V and 10 bases from J, the junction kept 3 bases outside the gene matches. CDR3: CASSLVAGGAFF. The DNA of the CDR3 is TGTGCCAGCAGCTTGGTGGCAGGGGGAGCTTTCTTT.